This is a list of T cell receptor beta chains from one sample in a study of T cells in localized non-small cell lung cancer. Data came from immunoSEQ multiplex PCR; TCRdb stores just in-frame clones and leaves some out. The sample lists 50,000 to 75,000 clones, approximately 90% seen once, with just under 20% in the top ten. The sample consisted of peripheral blood, taken before any cancer treatment. The receptors were sampled from a man between 40 and 75 years old with stage I lung adenocarcinoma. Both conserved end residues are part of each CDR3. The D gene is left open where the match is weak. Clone size is shown for a subset of rows, as once, few, many or a class of expanded clone.

V: TRBV5-1
size: -
J: TRBJ2-5
D: TRBD2
DNA: TGCGCCAGCAGCTTGGGGGGACTAGCGGGGAAAGAGACCCAGTACTTC
CDR3: CASSLGGLAGKETQYF

V: TRBV19
size: medium-sized
J: TRBJ2-7
D: -
DNA: TGTGCCAGTAGTATCGGGGGCTCCTACGAGCAGTACTTC
CDR3: CASSIGGSYEQYF

V: TRBV7-9
size: -
J: TRBJ2-7
D: TRBD1
DNA: TGTGCCAGCAGCTTAGAGGACAGGGGGCTCTACGAGCAGTACTTC
CDR3: CASSLEDRGLYEQYF

V: TRBV27
size: -
J: TRBJ2-7
D: -
DNA: TGTGCCAGCAGTTTAGGTATCGGGCCTTCCTACGAGCAGTACTTC
CDR3: CASSLGIGPSYEQYF

V: TRBV18
size: -
J: TRBJ1-2
D: -
DNA: TGTGCCAGCTCCCCTGGCGCAGGCGTTAACTATGGCTACACCTTC
CDR3: CASSPGAGVNYGYTF

V: TRBV5-1
size: -
J: TRBJ1-3
D: TRBD1
DNA: TGCGCCAGCAGCTCAGTGGGAAGAACAGGGGGCGATTTTACAGGAAACACCATATATTTT
CDR3: CASSSVGRTGGDFTGNTIYF

V: TRBV28
size: once
J: TRBJ2-7
D: TRBD2
DNA: TGTGCCAGCAGTGATTCGGGAGGAGCCTACGAGCAGTACTTC
CDR3: CASSDSGGAYEQYF

V: TRBV5-8
size: -
J: TRBJ1-6
D: TRBD1
DNA: TGTGCCAGCAGCCCGGGACAGACAGATAATTCACCCCTCCACTTT
CDR3: CASSPGQTDNSPLHF

V: TRBV4-1
size: -
J: TRBJ2-3
D: -
DNA: TGCGCCAGCAGCCAAGGGGGGGACGAAGATACGCAGTATTTT
CDR3: CASSQGGDEDTQYF

V: TRBV7-9
size: -
J: TRBJ2-7
D: TRBD1
DNA: TGTGCCAGCAGCTTACGGGACAGGCCCTACGAGCAGTACTTC
CDR3: CASSLRDRPYEQYF

V: TRBV19
size: -
J: TRBJ2-1
D: -
DNA: TGTGCCAGTAGCGACAGGTACAATGAGCAGTTCTTC
CDR3: CASSDRYNEQFF

V: TRBV7-8
size: -
J: TRBJ2-5
D: -
DNA: TGTGCCAGCAGCTTTTCCAGGGCCGAGACCCAGTACTTC
CDR3: CASSFSRAETQYF

V: TRBV5-4
size: -
J: TRBJ2-7
D: TRBD1
DNA: TGTGCCAGCAGCATGGGGACAGACTACGAGCAGTACTTC
CDR3: CASSMGTDYEQYF

V: TRBV6-5
size: -
J: TRBJ1-1
D: TRBD1
DNA: TGTGCCAGCAGCCCCAGGGGGTTCGAAGCTTTCTTT
CDR3: CASSPRGFEAFF

V: TRBV5-5
size: -
J: TRBJ1-5
D: -
DNA: TGTGCCAGCAGCTTGGACAGGGTGAATCAGCCCCAGCATTTT
CDR3: CASSLDRVNQPQHF

V: TRBV5-1
size: few
J: TRBJ1-1
D: -
DNA: TGCGCCAGCGGGGGGGGCACCTCGAACACTGAAGCTTTCTTT
CDR3: CASGGGTSNTEAFF

V: TRBV4-1
size: -
J: TRBJ2-7
D: -
DNA: TGCGCCAGCAGCCAAGAAATAGGGGTATCATCCGAGCAGTACTTC
CDR3: CASSQEIGVSSEQYF

V: TRBV30
size: -
J: TRBJ2-3
D: TRBD2
DNA: TGTGCCTGGAAAATCCTGGGGGGGGGCACAGATACGCAGTATTTT
CDR3: CAWKILGGGTDTQYF

V: TRBV5-6
size: -
J: TRBJ2-7
D: -
DNA: TGTGCCAGCAGCTTGGACCAGTGGGAGACCTACGAGCAGTACTTC
CDR3: CASSLDQWETYEQYF

V: TRBV7-6
size: -
J: TRBJ2-5
D: -
DNA: TGTGCCAGCAGCTATAGAGGAGCCTTTGAGACCCAGTACTTC
CDR3: CASSYRGAFETQYF

V: TRBV28
size: -
J: TRBJ1-1
D: -
DNA: TGTGCCAGCAGTCCAGGGAGTTTGAACACTGAAGCTTTCTTT
CDR3: CASSPGSLNTEAFF

V: TRBV6-5
size: few
J: TRBJ1-3
D: -
DNA: TGTGCCAGCAGTTCTTCCTTCAGCTCTGGAAACACCATATATTTT
CDR3: CASSSSFSSGNTIYF

V: TRBV28
size: -
J: TRBJ2-7
D: -
DNA: TGTGCCAGCAGTTTCCCCGTAGGAGGGGCTAAGGCCTACGAGCAGTACTTC
CDR3: CASSFPVGGAKAYEQYF

V: TRBV19
size: -
J: TRBJ1-2
D: -
DNA: TGTGCCAGTAGGGCCGGGACACAGAGAAGCTATGGCTACACCTTC
CDR3: CASRAGTQRSYGYTF

V: TRBV19
size: -
J: TRBJ1-2
D: TRBD1
DNA: TGTGCCATCAGACAGGGCTCCTTTACGGACTATGGCTACACCTTC
CDR3: CAIRQGSFTDYGYTF

V: TRBV7-6
size: -
J: TRBJ2-1
D: -
DNA: TGTGCCAGCAGCCGAAGGGTTGGGGCGGTGAGCTCCTACAATGAGCAGTTCTTC
CDR3: CASSRRVGAVSSYNEQFF

V: TRBV7-8
size: few
J: TRBJ2-6
D: TRBD2
DNA: TGTGCCAGCAGCTCTCCAGGACTAGATTTCTCTGGGGCCAACGTCCTGACTTTC
CDR3: CASSSPGLDFSGANVLTF

V: TRBV2
size: -
J: TRBJ1-1
D: -
DNA: TGTGCCAGCACCGTGGGAGGGTTAGCTGAAGCTTTCTTT
CDR3: CASTVGGLAEAFF

V: TRBV11-3
size: once
J: TRBJ2-5
D: TRBD2
DNA: TGTGCCAGCAGGTCCCTAGCGGTCCAAGAGACCCAGTACTTC
CDR3: CASRSLAVQETQYF

V: TRBV19
size: -
J: TRBJ2-1
D: TRBD2
DNA: TGTGCCAGTAGTAACCAAATAGAGACTAGCGGGAGAACCTACAATGAGCAGTTCTTC
CDR3: CASSNQIETSGRTYNEQFF

V: TRBV5-1
size: -
J: TRBJ2-2
D: TRBD1
DNA: TGCGCCAGCAGCTTTCAGGGGGCGAACACCGGGGAGCTGTTTTTT
CDR3: CASSFQGANTGELFF

V: TRBV2
size: -
J: TRBJ2-6
D: -
DNA: TGTGCCAGCAGTGACGTAGGGAACTCTGGGGCCAACGTCCTGACTTTC
CDR3: CASSDVGNSGANVLTF

V: TRBV4-3
size: -
J: TRBJ2-1
D: -
DNA: TGCGCCAGCAGCCAAGAAGAGAGTCGCGCCTACAATGAGCAGTTCTTC
CDR3: CASSQEESRAYNEQFF

V: TRBV5-6
size: -
J: TRBJ2-7
D: -
DNA: TGTGCCAGCAGCTCACTAGAAGGGCAGTACTTC
CDR3: CASSSLEGQYF

V: TRBV9
size: -
J: TRBJ2-2
D: -
DNA: TGTGCCAGCAGCGTAGACGGTGTCGCGAACACCGGGGAGCTGTTTTTT
CDR3: CASSVDGVANTGELFF

V: TRBV30
size: -
J: TRBJ1-4
D: -
DNA: TGTGCCTGGAGTGTCATTCGTGAAAAACTGTTTTTT
CDR3: CAWSVIREKLFF

V: TRBV27
size: -
J: TRBJ2-1
D: -
DNA: TGTGCCAGCAGTTCGGGGGATGAGCAGTTCTTC
CDR3: CASSSGDEQFF

V: TRBV7-9
size: -
J: TRBJ2-7
D: -
DNA: TGTGCCAGCAGCTTAAGTGGGAGCGAGCAGTACTTC
CDR3: CASSLSGSEQYF

V: TRBV19
size: few
J: TRBJ1-5
D: TRBD1
DNA: TGTGCCAGTACTCTGACAGGGTACCAGCATTTT
CDR3: CASTLTGYQHF

V: TRBV11-2
size: few
J: TRBJ2-7
D: TRBD1
DNA: TGTGCCAGCAGCCTGACAGGGTTCGAGCAGTACTTC
CDR3: CASSLTGFEQYF

V: TRBV2
size: few
J: TRBJ2-7
D: TRBD2
DNA: TGTGCCAGCAGTGAAGCGCGTCTAGCGGGGGCCGAGCAGTACTTC
CDR3: CASSEARLAGAEQYF

V: TRBV6-6
size: -
J: TRBJ2-7
D: -
DNA: TGTGCCAGCACCCCAGGGGGGGACGAGCAGTACTTC
CDR3: CASTPGGDEQYF

V: TRBV7-9
size: -
J: TRBJ1-1
D: TRBD1
DNA: TGTGCCAGCAGTCTACACCGACAGGGGAAAGCTTTCTTT
CDR3: CASSLHRQGKAFF

V: TRBV11-2
size: -
J: TRBJ1-2
D: TRBD1
DNA: TGTGCCAGCAGCTTAGATCCCCGGGACAGCGGGGGCTACACCTTC
CDR3: CASSLDPRDSGGYTF

V: TRBV14
size: -
J: TRBJ1-1
D: TRBD1
DNA: TGTGCCAGCAGCCGATCGAAGGAGGGGGCGAACACTGAAGCTTTCTTT
CDR3: CASSRSKEGANTEAFF

V: TRBV29-1
size: -
J: TRBJ2-1
D: TRBD2
DNA: TGCAGCGTAGCGGGGACTAGCGGGTACAATGAGCAGTTCTTC
CDR3: CSVAGTSGYNEQFF

V: TRBV15
size: -
J: TRBJ2-3
D: -
DNA: TGTGCCACCAGCAGAGATCAGCTTCAAGCAGATACGCAGTATTTT
CDR3: CATSRDQLQADTQYF

V: TRBV7-9
size: -
J: TRBJ2-3
D: -
DNA: TGTGCCAGCAGCTCGACATTTTCCACAGATACGCAGTATTTT
CDR3: CASSSTFSTDTQYF

V: TRBV5-4
size: -
J: TRBJ2-7
D: -
DNA: TGTGCCAGCAGCTTCAGCAGACTAAACTACGAGCAGTACTTC
CDR3: CASSFSRLNYEQYF

V: TRBV9
size: -
J: TRBJ1-4
D: TRBD1
DNA: TGTGCCAGCAGCCAGGGACAGAATAATGAAAAACTGTTTTTT
CDR3: CASSQGQNNEKLFF

V: TRBV7-8
size: -
J: TRBJ2-1
D: -
DNA: TGTGCCAGCAGCTTAGACCTGGAAAGCTCCTACAATGAGCAGTTCTTC
CDR3: CASSLDLESSYNEQFF